This T cell receptor (beta chain) was captured in a study of shared clonotypes between healthy human individuals (dated by TCRdb to about 2020). At the level of the whole study: Two women and a few men aged 18 to 49 years were included in the cohort. For each donor, CD4 naive and CD4 memory were each run on three plates, CD8 naive on two plates, and CD8 memory on one plate. To estimate repertoire size and how much clonotype sharing occurs between individuals, the study deeply sequenced the blood TCR repertoires of several healthy adults. To increase sequencing depth and limit assay-specific biases, different laboratories used diverse techniques to prepare libraries and sequence TCR repertoires. Leukapheresis yielded between about 0.94 and 8.9 billion PBMCs per donor. Findings and caveats that apply to the study as a whole: About 5% of naive CD4, around 3.6% of naive CD8, about 2.5% of memory CD4, and 0.4% of memory CD8 clonotypes were shared across a few donors. Rarefaction of sorted-subset datasets indicated incomplete sequencing despite the large sequencing depth. Pairwise subsampling led to the expectation that sequencing depth would affect the degree of clonotype sharing among donors. Sampling was restricted to blood, and TCR repertoires in tissue are likely to differ from TCR repertoires in blood. Naive subsets generally had larger estimated clonotype richness than memory subsets did. Clonotypes shared by all four sorted-subset donors showed higher generation probabilities than non-shared clonotypes. The small number of donors limited the genetic and exposure-history diversity represented.

Using the deep immunoSEQ assay, multiplex PCR amplified TCR CDR3 regions from genomic DNA. Extracted genomic DNA from each cell subset was spread evenly across all wells of several immunoSEQ 96-well plates, with each plate serving as a replicate. For sorted subsets, each replicate PCR was loaded with about 200 ng genomic DNA, equivalent to 30,000 to 35,000 T cell genomes. Purified libraries were measured with a Qubit 3.0 fluorometer, size-checked on a Bioanalyzer 2100, and measured again with the KAPA Library Quantification kit. A separate single-read 150-cycle Illumina NextSeq 550 flow cell was used to sequence each immunoSEQ 96-well plate. On the study's bioinformatics: Because only junctional sequences without quality scores were contained in the immunoSEQ output, filtering matching that applied to full-length reads could not be performed. Sequences were annotated with PyIR, a Python wrapper for IgBLAST v1.9, and V/J genes and CDR3 were assigned using IMGT germline references. Reads with weak V/J assignments (E-value above 1e-6), missing CDR3, stop codons, out-of-frame junctions, or ambiguous translated residues were removed. V3J clonotypes were defined by identical inferred V gene, J gene, and CDR3 amino acid sequence. Percentage overlap between repertoires was computed as shared unique clonotypes divided by the size of the smaller repertoire. RTK rarefaction, the Chao1 estimator, and Recon v2.1 estimates of unobserved clonotypes were used to assess repertoire richness. OLGA was used to compute generation probabilities for all TCRbeta clonotypes that the gDNA method yielded from several donors. This is the immuneACCESS table as TCRdb keeps it, with only in-frame sequences that have V and J called. A part of the clones is gone; compared with another copy, unresolved V genes explain less than half, and the rest is unexplained. V and J calls and clone size are given by that table; D and trimming were obtained from the DNA. Across this sample there are roughly 2.6 million clones, with around 90% seen only once. Roughly 0.14% of the sample comes from the top ten.

Turning to this clone: Its antigen remains unidentified. No qualities accompany the bases; no much larger clone lies one base away.

Based on the germline V gene, the CDR1 and CDR2 sequences are MDHEN and SYDVKM. The CDR3 measures 15 amino acids from cysteine to phenylalanine. Just the 45-base CDR3 DNA is kept, in frame starting at base 1. Trimming removed 2 bases from V and 4 bases from J, leaving 12 bases between the germline ends. Healthy HIV-negative adults with no recently reported acute infections or vaccinations were included as donors. Every donor was a Caucasian adult residing in Nashville, Tennessee, USA. CD4+ T cells were enriched through magnetic negative selection, after which naive cells were positively selected on CD45RA and the remaining negative fraction served as the memory subset. Blood was collected by leukapheresis, and PBMCs were isolated by Ficoll-Histopaque density gradient centrifugation and then cryopreserved in liquid nitrogen vapor phase. Purity and quantity of every magnetically sorted T cell population were checked by analytical flow cytometry. From each sorted fraction, genomic DNA was isolated and quantified by UV absorbance on a Nanodrop 2000c.

The TCR comes from a man younger than 35 in good health. Sequencing was performed on naive CD4+ T cells sorted from blood. The cell subset or site tag for this specimen amounts to: CD45RA+ positively selected. The rearranged segments are TRBV28 and TRBJ1-5; too little of a D gene remains to name it. The DNA is as follows: TGTGCCAGCAGTTTAAAATGGCCCCGAAATCAGCCCCAGCATTTT. Translation gives CASSLKWPRNQPQHF.